One and the same sample provided the 29 T cell receptor beta chains below, sequenced in a study of cytomegalovirus exposure and HLA in healthy donors. A multiplex PCR was run with 60 Vbeta primers and 13 Jbeta primers. Produced via immunoSEQ multiplex PCR; TCRdb's table is partial and in-frame only. This repertoire shows 150,000 to 200,000 clones, 80% to 85% found once; its top ten account for around 1.9%. The sequenced sample consisted of PBMCs. The origin of the receptors is a woman in her late teens or twenties in good health and CMV-seropositive.

The genes are TRBV5-1 and TRBJ1-6; D is possibly TRBD1 (5 bases). V lost 1 base, J lost 7 bases, and 9 bases lay in between. The CDR3 contains 14 residues. Germline loops: CDR1 SGHRS, CDR2 YFSETQ. CDR3 sequence: CASSLMDINSPLHF. The CDR3 bases are TGCGCCAGCAGCTTGATGGACATCAATTCACCCCTCCACTTT.

This sequence joins TRBV28 and TRBJ1-2; 9 positions match TRBD1. Germline V lookup: CDR1 MDHEN, CDR2 SYDVKM. The CDR3 consists of 15 residues. After removal of 0 bases from V and 4 bases from J, the junction contained 3 bases not matched to a gene. CDR3 in amino acids: CASSLWGTGSYGYTF. DNA of the CDR3: TGTGCCAGCAGTTTATGGGGGACAGGGAGCTATGGCTACACCTTC.

The chain employs TRBV29-1 and TRBJ1-1; perhaps TRBD1 as D (5 bases). CDR3 length equals 15 residues. Per germline, CDR1 SQVTM and CDR2 ANQGSEA. V was cut by 6 bases and J by 5 bases, with 22 bases left in between. The CDR3 reads CSVDLGTGGRTEAFF. Written as DNA, the CDR3 is TGCAGCGTCGATCTAGGGACCGGGGGGAGGACTGAAGCTTTCTTT.

The chain couples TRBV7-9 to TRBJ1-5; perhaps TRBD1 as D (6 bases). This CDR3 is built from 16 residues. V dropped 5 bases and J dropped 0 bases, with 14 bases sitting between them. Germline CDR1 SEHNR, CDR2 FQNEAQ (reference sequence). The CDR3 nucleotides read TGTGCCAGCAGCCGAGGGGGAGAGCCTAGCAATCAGCCCCAGCATTTT. This codes for CASSRGGEPSNQPQHF.

This clone was seen only once. This rearrangement joins TRBV28 to TRBJ1-4; D remains unclear. Trimming left V 10 bases short and J 1 base short, with 10 bases between. CDR3 size: 13 residues. In germline, CDR1 is MDHEN, CDR2 SYDVKM. CDR3 coding DNA: TGTGCCACCGGGGTGGGAACTAATGAAAAACTGTTTTTT. This gives the protein CATGVGTNEKLFF.

This clone was counted once. The rearrangement uses TRBV7-2 and TRBJ1-3; the D is unclear. The germline gives CDR1 SGHTA, CDR2 FQGNSA. The CDR3 has 13 residues. The V and J ends lost 2 bases and 10 bases respectively, with 12 bases between them. The chain's CDR3 is CASSLNSGYTIYF. The CDR3 DNA reads TGTGCCAGCAGCTTAAACTCGGGGTATACCATATATTTT.

This chain uses TRBV27 with TRBJ2-1, with D maybe TRBD1 (6 bases). Trimming shortened V by 3 bases and J by 7 bases, and 10 bases separated the two germline ends. The CDR3 runs to 13 residues. Germline values: CDR1 MNHEY, CDR2 SMNVEV (reference sequence). The CDR3 coding sequence is TGTGCCAGCAGTTTTCAGGGGAAAAATGAGCAGTTCTTC. The encoded protein is CASSFQGKNEQFF.

This chain links TRBV18 with TRBJ2-7, with TRBD2 identical over 11 bases. J lost 0 bases, V lost 2 bases, and 0 bases had no gene match. This CDR3 has 15 residues. Looked up from germline, CDR1 is KGHSH and CDR2 is LQKENI. The CDR3 DNA sequence: TGTGCCAGCTCACCAACTAGCGGGGGCTCCTACGAGCAGTACGTC. It specifies CASSPTSGGSYEQYV.

A remark on this clone: This CDR3 is missing its conserved last phenylalanine or tryptophan, likely due to a read error. This sequence joins TRBV5-8 and TRBJ1-2, with 11 bases that match TRBD1. Losses at the gene ends were 4 bases for V and 8 bases for J; bases not matched to a gene: 10. The germline V gene encodes CDR1 SGHTS and CDR2 YDEGEE. The CDR3 sequence is 15 residues long. Here the CDR3 reads CASSLADRGLLGYTL. The CDR3 DNA follows: TGTGCCAGCAGCCTCGCGGACAGGGGGCTTTTGGGCTACACCCTC.

The V gene is TRBV6-1, the J gene TRBJ1-2; D is uncertain. There are 13 residues in the CDR3. Per germline, CDR1 MNHNS and CDR2 SASEGT. V gave up 2 bases and J gave up 2 bases, with 6 bases separating them. For the CDR3, the DNA is TGTGCCAGCAGTGAACGGGGAAACTATGGCTACACCTTC. Translation: CASSERGNYGYTF.

The chain recombines TRBV7-9 with TRBJ2-2, with D uncertain. The CDR3 has 14 residues. Germline lookup yields CDR1 SEHNR and CDR2 FQNEAQ (reference sequence). V was trimmed by 0 bases and J by 6 bases, leaving 8 bases between them. The CDR3 reads CASSLARVSGELFF. CDR3 nucleotides: TGTGCCAGCAGCTTAGCGCGCGTTTCCGGGGAGCTGTTTTTT. Full variable domain (remainder filled in from reference TRBV7-9 and TRBJ2-2): DTGVSQNPRHKITKRGQNVTFRCDPISEHNRLYWYRQTLGQGPEFLTYFQNEAQLEKSRLLSDRFSAERPKGSFSTLEIQRTEQGDSAMYLCASSLARVSGELFFGEGSRLTVL.

V is TRBV15 and J is TRBJ1-2; D not resolved. The CDR3 extends over 11 amino acids. The V gene lost 6 bases and the J gene lost 4 bases, with 6 bases spanning the gap. Germline values: CDR1 LNHNV, CDR2 YYDKDF (reference sequence). CDR3 DNA: TGTGCCACCAGGGCCTCCTATGGCTACACCTTC. Its protein product is CATRASYGYTF.

V and J are TRBV18 and TRBJ2-2; the D is unclear. The ends were cut back, 5 bases at V and 0 bases at J, with 4 bases in the middle. Germline CDR1 and CDR2: KGHSH and LQKENI. This CDR3 comprises 13 residues. The DNA of the CDR3 is TGTGCCAGCTCAGAGACGAACACCGGGGAGCTGTTTTTT. Protein: CASSETNTGELFF. Using reference TRBV18 and TRBJ2-2 for the parts outside the CDR3, the full variable domain is NAGVMQNPRHLVRRRGQEARLRCSPMKGHSHVYWYRQLPEEGLKFMVYLQKENIIDESGMPKERFSAEFPKEGPSILRIQQVVRGDSAAYFCASSETNTGELFFGEGSRLTVL.

V usage is TRBV11-2 and J usage is TRBJ2-7; 8 bases fit TRBD1. The ends lost 0 bases at V and 6 bases at J; junction bases unmatched: 4. The CDR3 runs 14 residues. Germline CDR1 SGHAT, CDR2 FQNNGV. CDR3: CASSLDVRGPEQYF. The CDR3 bases are TGTGCCAGCAGCTTAGACGTCAGGGGGCCCGAGCAGTACTTC.

The J gene is TRBJ2-7, the V gene TRBV4-1; 10 bases map to TRBD2. This CDR3 spans 17 amino acids. Germline trimming cut 3 bases from V and 6 bases from J; bases unmatched to any gene: 14. CDR1 is MGHRA and CDR2 is YSYEKL in the germline V gene. CDR3 amino acids: CASSQGLARIRAVEQYF. The CDR3 DNA follows: TGCGCCAGCAGCCAGGGACTAGCGCGGATTAGGGCGGTCGAGCAGTACTTC.

The rearrangement joins TRBV6-5 to TRBJ2-1; 10 bases are shared with TRBD1. The length of the CDR3 is 14 residues. CDR1 is MNHEY and CDR2 is SVGAGI in the germline V gene. Unmatched junction bases numbered 4, after V lost 4 bases and J lost 7 bases. The CDR3 DNA reads TGTGCCAGCAGTTCCGGACAGGGGGTGAATGAGCAGTTCTTC. Residues: CASSSGQGVNEQFF.

The chain has TRBV7-2 and TRBJ2-5; tentatively, D is TRBD1 (6 bases). Looked up from germline, CDR1 is SGHTA and CDR2 is FQGNSA. V was cut by 3 bases and J by 5 bases, with 13 bases left in between. This CDR3 spans 14 amino acids. The CDR3 sequence is CASSFVGAKETQYF. The CDR3 DNA sequence: TGTGCCAGCAGCTTCGTGGGGGCCAAGGAGACCCAGTACTTC. Filled out from reference TRBV7-2 and TRBJ2-5, the complete variable domain reads GAGVSQSPSNKVTEKGKDVELRCDPISGHTALYWYRQSLGQGLEFLIYFQGNSAPDKSGLPSDRFSAERTGGSVSTLTIQRTQQEDSAVYLCASSFVGAKETQYFGPGTRLLVL.

V is TRBV5-1 and J is TRBJ1-1; D ambiguous. CDR1 is SGHRS, CDR2 YFSETQ, per germline. V was shortened by 4 bases and J by 2 bases, with 15 bases between the two germline ends. The CDR3 extends over 15 amino acids. Here the CDR3 reads CASSKTVSVNTEAFF. The CDR3 nucleotides read TGCGCCAGCAGCAAAACCGTCAGCGTTAACACTGAAGCTTTCTTT.

The chain employs TRBV6-1 and TRBJ2-7; D might be TRBD1 (6 bases). Trimming took off 6 bases at V and 0 bases at J, with 12 bases between the two ends. The V gene's germline CDR1 is MNHNS and CDR2 SASEGT. This CDR3 spans 14 amino acids. The CDR3 here is CASRRTESSYEQYF. As DNA, the CDR3 is TGTGCCAGCAGAAGGACAGAGAGCTCCTACGAGCAGTACTTC.

The chain combines TRBV27 with TRBJ2-5; TRBD2 matches at 11 bases. Germline loops: CDR1 MNHEY, CDR2 SMNVEV (reference sequence). This CDR3 is 17 amino acids long. V shed 2 bases, J shed 4 bases, and the junction held 9 bases outside the gene matches. DNA for the CDR3: TGTGCCAGCAGTTTACGTAGCGGGGGGGCCGGTGGAGAGACCCAGTACTTC. Translating gives CASSLRSGGAGGETQYF.

The CDR3 sequence is CASSQGYSLGRGEKLFF. In nucleotides, the CDR3 is TGCGCCAGCAGCCAAGGCTATTCCTTGGGGCGAGGCGAAAAACTGTTTTTT. The chain carries TRBV4-3 and TRBJ1-4, with D tentatively TRBD1 (5 bases). The CDR3 is made up of 17 amino acids. V was pared by 1 base and J by 8 bases, with 20 bases between. CDR1 is LGHNA, CDR2 YSLEER, per germline.

This CDR3 is CASSQRQGNVPDTQYF. The CDR3 DNA reads TGCGCCAGCAGCCAAAGACAGGGAAACGTCCCAGATACGCAGTATTTT. The chain has TRBV4-3 and TRBJ2-3; 7 bases agree with TRBD1. CDR3 length: 16 amino acids. J gave up 4 bases and V 2 bases, and 9 bases lay outside the gene matches. Germline loops: CDR1 LGHNA, CDR2 YSLEER.

The rearrangement joins TRBV5-1 to TRBJ1-3; D perhaps matches TRBD1 (5 bases). Germline CDR1 is SGHRS and CDR2 is YFSETQ. This CDR3 has 17 amino acids. V was clipped by 3 bases and J by 0 bases, with 16 bases between them. The CDR3 here is CASSSTFAGGSGNTIYF. CDR3 nucleotide sequence: TGCGCCAGCAGCTCGACATTTGCGGGGGGCTCTGGAAACACCATATATTTT.

This sequence joins TRBV11-2 and TRBJ2-1; 8 bases are a match to TRBD2. After removal of 1 base from V and 8 bases from J, the junction contained 7 bases not matched to a gene. Per germline, CDR1 SGHAT and CDR2 FQNNGV. The CDR3 consists of 15 residues. Written as DNA, the CDR3 is TGTGCCAGCAGCTTAGCGGGGGGGCGGTTCGATGAGCAGTTCTTC. Its protein is CASSLAGGRFDEQFF.

This chain connects TRBV27 to TRBJ1-2, with TRBD1 as a possible D gene (5 bases). V shed 5 bases and J shed 0 bases, with 16 bases lying between them. This CDR3 contains 16 residues. CDR1 and CDR2 (germline): MNHEY, SMNVEV (reference sequence). For the CDR3, the DNA is TGTGCCAGCAGTCCGGTTACAGGCCCAGCTAACTATGGCTACACCTTC. Amino acids: CASSPVTGPANYGYTF.

This sequence joins TRBV5-1 and TRBJ1-1; D is ambiguous. The CDR3 sequence is 14 residues long. The V gene's germline CDR1 is SGHRS and CDR2 YFSETQ. V dropped 0 bases and J dropped 1 base, with 7 bases sitting between them. Here the CDR3 reads CASSLAGRNTEAFF. DNA of the CDR3: TGCGCCAGCAGCTTGGCCGGTAGGAACACTGAAGCTTTCTTT.

This clone was found once. This chain links TRBV19 with TRBJ2-2; 10 bases agree with TRBD2. The V and J ends lost 10 bases and 4 bases, in that order; junction bases with no gene match: 12. The CDR3 totals 16 residues. Germline V gives CDR1 LNHDA, CDR2 SQIVND (reference sequence). The CDR3 nucleotides read TGTGCCACCACTCGGCTAGCGGGGGCGGGCACCGGGGAGCTGTTTTTT. Residues: CATTRLAGAGTGELFF.

This chain links TRBV30 with TRBJ2-4; D is unclear. The ends were cut back, 0 bases at V and 7 bases at J, with 10 bases in the middle. Germline-derived CDR1 and CDR2 are GTSNPN and SVGIG (reference sequence). This CDR3 comprises 13 residues. CDR3 sequence: CAWSVGLRNIQYF. In DNA form, the CDR3 reads TGTGCCTGGAGTGTAGGTTTGAGGAACATTCAGTACTTC. The full variable domain, its missing parts supplied by reference TRBV30 and TRBJ2-4, is SQTIHQWPATLVQPVGSPLSLECTVEGTSNPNLYWYRQAAGRGLQLLFYSVGIGQISSEVPQNLSASRPQDRQFILSSKKLLLSDSGFYLCAWSVGLRNIQYFGAGTRLSVL.

This clone was seen more than once but under ten times. Other DNA variants within this sample encode the same CDR3. The chain combines TRBV9 with TRBJ1-2, with 10 bases lining up with TRBD1. The CDR3 is 16 amino acids. CDR1 SGDLS and CDR2 YYNGEE come from the germline V gene. V lost 0 bases and J lost 8; bases outside the gene matches: 10. The CDR3 DNA reads TGTGCCAGCAGCGTAGGGGCAGGACAGGGGGTTGGAGGCTACACCTTC. It is translated as CASSVGAGQGVGGYTF.